A selection of T cell receptor beta chains follows, all from one sample in a study of control samples from healthy donors and cancer patients. Profiled with immunoSEQ multiplex PCR; TCRdb holds only in-frame clones, not every one. The repertoire holds 65,000 to 80,000 clones, with about 89% as singletons. Sequencing used PBMCs. Receptor source: a woman between 45 and 65 years old with colorectal cancer. CDR3s include the opening cysteine and the closing phenylalanine or tryptophan. D genes are given only for firm matches. Only part of the rows carry a size: once, few, many, or a class if the clone is expanded.

J gene | CDR3 length | D gene | V gene | clone size | CDR3 DNA | CDR3 protein
TRBJ1-5 | 14 | - | TRBV10-3 | - | TGTGCCATCAGTGAGTCGAACAGGGATCAGCCCCAGCATTTT | CAISESNRDQPQHF
TRBJ1-1 | 15 | - | TRBV18 | - | TGTGCCAGCTCACCGCTCCAGGGCGAGAACACTGAAGCTTTCTTT | CASSPLQGENTEAFF
TRBJ1-6 | 14 | TRBD1 | TRBV19 | - | TGTGCCAGTACTCTGTGGACAGGGGTTTCACCCCTCCACTTT | CASTLWTGVSPLHF
TRBJ1-5 | 13 | - | TRBV30 | - | TGTGCCTGGAGTGCTGGGTCCAATCAGCCCCAGCATTTT | CAWSAGSNQPQHF
TRBJ1-1 | 16 | - | TRBV4-3 | - | TGCGCCAGCAGCCAAGACGTCGGGACAACGAACACTGAAGCTTTCTTT | CASSQDVGTTNTEAFF
TRBJ2-2 | 13 | - | TRBV9 | - | TGTGCCAGCAGCGGGGGGGGCGCCGGGGAGCTGTTTTTT | CASSGGGAGELFF
TRBJ2-2 | 18 | - | TRBV24-1 | - | TGTGCCACCAGTGACCCTGGGACTTCCTTGGTGGGCACCGGGGAGCTGTTTTTT | CATSDPGTSLVGTGELFF
TRBJ2-1 | 15 | TRBD2 | TRBV6-2/TRBV6-3 | - | TGTGCCAGCAGTTACGTGGGGAGGGTCTACAATGAGCAGTTCTTC | CASSYVGRVYNEQFF
TRBJ1-6 | 15 | - | TRBV7-2 | - | TGTGCCAGCAGCTTAGAGGCAGGGGTGGGCTCACCCCTCCACTTT | CASSLEAGVGSPLHF
TRBJ2-2 | 14 | - | TRBV24-1 | - | TGTGCCACCAGACAGACAGGGAACACCGGGGAGCTGTTTTTT | CATRQTGNTGELFF
TRBJ1-5 | 13 | - | TRBV4-1 | - | TGCGCCAGCAGCCAAGATGGGAATCAGCCCCAGCATTTT | CASSQDGNQPQHF
TRBJ1-2 | 14 | TRBD1 | TRBV9 | - | TGTGCCAGCAGCTCGGACAGGGGAAGGTATGGCTACACCTTC | CASSSDRGRYGYTF
TRBJ2-1 | 16 | TRBD2 | TRBV11-3 | - | TGTGCCAGCAGCTTACGAGCGGGGGGGCCTACCAATGAGCAGTTCTTC | CASSLRAGGPTNEQFF
TRBJ1-2 | 11 | - | TRBV6-5 | - | TGTGCCAGCAGGGGGGCTAGAGGCTACACCTTC | CASRGARGYTF
TRBJ2-1 | 13 | - | TRBV12-3/TRBV12-4 | once | TGTGCCAGCGACCGGAGCTCCTACAATGAGCAGTTCTTC | CASDRSSYNEQFF
TRBJ1-1 | 14 | TRBD1 | TRBV4-1 | - | TGCGCCAGCAGCCGAGGACAGGTGAACACTGAAGCTTTCTTT | CASSRGQVNTEAFF
TRBJ1-2 | 11 | - | TRBV2 | - | TGTGCCAGCAGGGTCGACTATGGCTACACCTTC | CASRVDYGYTF
TRBJ1-1 | 14 | - | TRBV7-2 | once | TGTGCCAGCAGCTTACTCAGGACGAACACTGAAGCTTTCTTT | CASSLLRTNTEAFF
TRBJ1-2 | 15 | - | TRBV5-1 | - | TGCGCCAGCAGCTTGGATGGACAGAGACTCTATGGCTACACCTTC | CASSLDGQRLYGYTF
TRBJ2-3 | 14 | - | TRBV7-2 | once | TGTGCCAGCAGCTTACAACCCGGCACAGATACGCAGTATTTT | CASSLQPGTDTQYF
TRBJ1-5 | 15 | - | TRBV7-6 | - | TGTGCCAGCAGCCCCCAGCAGGATTACAATCAGCCCCAGCATTTT | CASSPQQDYNQPQHF
TRBJ1-4 | 16 | TRBD1 | TRBV6-6 | - | TGTGCCAGCAGTCACAGGGGTCCACAAACTAATGAAAAACTGTTTTTT | CASSHRGPQTNEKLFF
TRBJ1-6 | 14 | TRBD1 | TRBV2 | - | TGTGCCAGCAGGAGGGACAGGTATAATTCACCCCTCCACTTT | CASRRDRYNSPLHF
TRBJ2-3 | 15 | TRBD2 | TRBV5-1 | - | TGCGCCAGCAGCTTGGACGGGGGGGCAACAGATACGCAGTATTTT | CASSLDGGATDTQYF
TRBJ1-2 | 17 | - | TRBV18 | - | TGTGCCAGCTCACTCTTACAACAACGAGGACAGAACTATGGCTACACCTTC | CASSLLQQRGQNYGYTF
TRBJ1-5 | 12 | - | TRBV6-1 | - | TGTGCCAGCAGTGACCAAACCCCGTTACAGCATTTT | CASSDQTPLQHF
TRBJ1-1 | 14 | - | TRBV30 | - | TGTGCCTGGAGGGATTGGCGTCGGGCCACTGAAGCTTTCTTT | CAWRDWRRATEAFF
TRBJ2-1 | 12 | - | TRBV4-3 | - | TGCGCCAGCAGCCAAGTGAACAATGAGCAGTTCTTC | CASSQVNNEQFF
TRBJ1-2 | 11 | - | TRBV10-2 | - | TGCGCCAGCAGTCCCGGGGCCGGCTACACCTTC | CASSPGAGYTF
TRBJ1-6 | 19 | - | TRBV27 | - | TGTGCCAGCAGCCCCCGGGGGCAGGGGATAATCTCCTATAATTCACCCCTCCACTTT | CASSPRGQGIISYNSPLHF
TRBJ1-2 | 13 | TRBD1 | TRBV5-6 | - | TGTGCCAGCAGCTTGAGACAGGGGGATGGCTACACCTTC | CASSLRQGDGYTF
TRBJ1-5 | 15 | TRBD1 | TRBV30 | - | TGTGCCTGGAGTGTGCAGTCAGGGGGGGATCAGCCCCAGCATTTT | CAWSVQSGGDQPQHF
TRBJ1-1 | 16 | - | TRBV14 | once | TGTGCCAGCAGCCAACCGTTCGGGGTAATGAACACTGAAGCTTTCTTT | CASSQPFGVMNTEAFF